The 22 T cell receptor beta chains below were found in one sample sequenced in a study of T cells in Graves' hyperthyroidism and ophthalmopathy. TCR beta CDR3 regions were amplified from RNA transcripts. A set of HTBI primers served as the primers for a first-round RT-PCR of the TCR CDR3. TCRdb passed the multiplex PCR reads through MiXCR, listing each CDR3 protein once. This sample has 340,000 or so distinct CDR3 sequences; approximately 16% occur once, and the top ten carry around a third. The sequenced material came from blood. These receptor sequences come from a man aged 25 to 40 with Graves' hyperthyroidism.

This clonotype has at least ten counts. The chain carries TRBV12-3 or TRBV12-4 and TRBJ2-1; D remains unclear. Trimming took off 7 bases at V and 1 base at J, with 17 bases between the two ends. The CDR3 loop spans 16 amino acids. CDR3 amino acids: CASTFIVALSYNEQFF. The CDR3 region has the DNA TGTGCCAGCACCTTCATAGTTGCCCTATCCTACAATGAGCAGTTCTTC.

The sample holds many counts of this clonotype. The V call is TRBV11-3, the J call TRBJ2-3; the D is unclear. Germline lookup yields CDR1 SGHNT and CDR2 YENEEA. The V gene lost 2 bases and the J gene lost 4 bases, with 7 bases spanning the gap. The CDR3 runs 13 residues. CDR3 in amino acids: CASSLRVSDTQYF. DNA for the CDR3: TGTGCCAGCAGCTTAAGGGTTTCAGATACGCAGTATTTT.

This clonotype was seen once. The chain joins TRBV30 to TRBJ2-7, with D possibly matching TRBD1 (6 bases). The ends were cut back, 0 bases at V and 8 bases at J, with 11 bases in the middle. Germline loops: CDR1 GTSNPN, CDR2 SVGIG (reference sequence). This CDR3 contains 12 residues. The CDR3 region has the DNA TGTGCCTGGAGTGTACTAGGGGACAAGCAGTACTTC. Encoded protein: CAWSVLGDKQYF. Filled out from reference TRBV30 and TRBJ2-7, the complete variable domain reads SQTIHQWPATLVQPVGSPLSLECTVEGTSNPNLYWYRQAAGRGLQLLFYSVGIGQISSEVPQNLSASRPQDRQFILSSKKLLLSDSGFYLCAWSVLGDKQYFGPGTRLTVT.

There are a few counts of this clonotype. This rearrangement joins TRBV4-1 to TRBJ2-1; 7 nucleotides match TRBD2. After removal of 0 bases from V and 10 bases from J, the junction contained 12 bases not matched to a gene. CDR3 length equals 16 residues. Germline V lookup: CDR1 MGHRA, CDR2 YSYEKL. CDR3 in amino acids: CASSQDSGGQGREQFF. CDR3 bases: TGCGCCAGCAGCCAAGATTCGGGGGGTCAGGGCAGGGAGCAGTTCTTC.

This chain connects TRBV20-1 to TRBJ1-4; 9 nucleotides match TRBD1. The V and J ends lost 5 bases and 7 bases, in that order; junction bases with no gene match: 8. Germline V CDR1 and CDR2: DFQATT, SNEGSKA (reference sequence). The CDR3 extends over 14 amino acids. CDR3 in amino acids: CSAPNRGRGEKLFF. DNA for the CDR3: TGCAGTGCTCCAAACAGGGGGCGAGGTGAAAAACTGTTTTTT.

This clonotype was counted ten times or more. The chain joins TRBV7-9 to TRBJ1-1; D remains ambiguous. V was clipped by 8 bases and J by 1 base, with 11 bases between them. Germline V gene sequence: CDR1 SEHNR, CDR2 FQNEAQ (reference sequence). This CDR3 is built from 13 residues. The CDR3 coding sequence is TGTGCCAGCGACGTGGGAGGGAACACTGAAGCTTTCTTT. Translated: CASDVGGNTEAFF.

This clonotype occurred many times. The CDR3 nucleotides read TGTGCCAGCTCTGTTGGGACAGACATTGAAGCTTTCTTT. It encodes CASSVGTDIEAFF. The V and J genes are TRBV18 and TRBJ1-1; 7 nucleotides match TRBD1. Per germline, CDR1 KGHSH and CDR2 LQKENI. The CDR3 covers 13 residues. J lost 7 bases, V lost 6 bases, and 8 bases had no gene match.

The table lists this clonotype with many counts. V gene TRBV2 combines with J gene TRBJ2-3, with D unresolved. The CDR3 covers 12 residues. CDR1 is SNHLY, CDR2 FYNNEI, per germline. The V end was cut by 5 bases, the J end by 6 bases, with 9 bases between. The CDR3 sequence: CASSPLRDTQYF. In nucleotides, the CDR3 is TGTGCCAGCAGTCCCCTCCGGGATACGCAGTATTTT.

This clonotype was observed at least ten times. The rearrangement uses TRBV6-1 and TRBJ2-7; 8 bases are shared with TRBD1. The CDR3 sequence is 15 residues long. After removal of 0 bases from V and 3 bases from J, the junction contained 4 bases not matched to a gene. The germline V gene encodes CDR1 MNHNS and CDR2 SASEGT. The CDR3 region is CASSEAGQAYYEQYF. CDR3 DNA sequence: TGTGCCAGCAGTGAAGCGGGACAGGCCTACTACGAGCAGTACTTC.

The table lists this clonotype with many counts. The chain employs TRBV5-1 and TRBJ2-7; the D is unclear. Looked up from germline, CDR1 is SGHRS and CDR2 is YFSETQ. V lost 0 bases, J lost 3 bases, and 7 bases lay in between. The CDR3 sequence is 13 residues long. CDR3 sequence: CASSLAPLYEQYF. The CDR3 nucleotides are TGCGCCAGCAGCTTGGCCCCACTCTACGAGCAGTACTTC.

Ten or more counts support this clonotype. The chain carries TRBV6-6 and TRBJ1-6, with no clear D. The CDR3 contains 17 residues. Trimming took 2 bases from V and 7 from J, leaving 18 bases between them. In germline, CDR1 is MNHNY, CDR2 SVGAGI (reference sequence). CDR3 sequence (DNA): TGTGCCAGCAGTTACCTTTTTCCTCCATCAGCCAATTCACCCCTCCACTTT. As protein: CASSYLFPPSANSPLHF.

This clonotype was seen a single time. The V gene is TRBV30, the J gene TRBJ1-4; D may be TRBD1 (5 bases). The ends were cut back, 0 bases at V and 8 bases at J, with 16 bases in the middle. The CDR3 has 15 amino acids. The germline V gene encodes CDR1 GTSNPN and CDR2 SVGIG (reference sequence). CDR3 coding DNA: TGTGCCTGGAGTGTAATCCGGGGCCTTCGGGAAAAACTGTTTTTT. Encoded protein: CAWSVIRGLREKLFF.

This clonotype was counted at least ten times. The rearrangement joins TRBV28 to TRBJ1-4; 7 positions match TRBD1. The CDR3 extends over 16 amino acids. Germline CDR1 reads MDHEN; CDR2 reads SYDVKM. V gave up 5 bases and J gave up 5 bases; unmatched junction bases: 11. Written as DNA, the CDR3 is TGTGCCAGCAGTCCGCTATGGGACAGAAACAATGAAAAACTGTTTTTT. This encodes CASSPLWDRNNEKLFF.

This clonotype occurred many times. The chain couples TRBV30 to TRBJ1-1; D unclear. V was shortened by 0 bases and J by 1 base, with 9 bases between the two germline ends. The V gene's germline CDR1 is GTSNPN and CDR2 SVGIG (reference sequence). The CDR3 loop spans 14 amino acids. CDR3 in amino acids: CAWSVRTANTEAFF. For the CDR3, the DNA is TGTGCCTGGAGTGTGCGGACGGCGAACACTGAAGCTTTCTTT.

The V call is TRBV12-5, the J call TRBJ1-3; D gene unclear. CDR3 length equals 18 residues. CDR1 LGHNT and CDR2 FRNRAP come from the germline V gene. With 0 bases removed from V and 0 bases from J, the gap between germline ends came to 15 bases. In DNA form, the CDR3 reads TGTGCTAGTGGTTTGGTGCCCCCACGCCTGGGCTCTGGAAACACCATATATTTT. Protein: CASGLVPPRLGSGNTIYF.

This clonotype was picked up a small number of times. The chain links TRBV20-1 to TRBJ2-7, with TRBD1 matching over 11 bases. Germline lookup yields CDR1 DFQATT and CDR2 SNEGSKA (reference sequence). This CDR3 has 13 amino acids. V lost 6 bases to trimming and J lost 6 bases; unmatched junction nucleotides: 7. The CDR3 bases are TGCAGTGCCGGGACAGGGGGGTCAGGCGAGCAGTACTTC. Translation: CSAGTGGSGEQYF.

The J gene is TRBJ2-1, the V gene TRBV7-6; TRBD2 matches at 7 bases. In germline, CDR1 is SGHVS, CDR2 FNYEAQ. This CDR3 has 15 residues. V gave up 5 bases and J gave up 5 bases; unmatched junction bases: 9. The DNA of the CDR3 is TGTGCCAGCAGCCTCCGCAGGGCGGGGGACAATGAGCAGTTCTTC. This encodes CASSLRRAGDNEQFF. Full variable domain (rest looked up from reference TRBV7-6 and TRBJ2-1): GAGVSQSPRYKVTKRGQDVALRCDPISGHVSLYWYRQALGQGPEFLTYFNYEAQQDKSGLPNDRFSAERPEGSISTLTIQRTEQRDSAMYRCASSLRRAGDNEQFFGPGTRLTVL.

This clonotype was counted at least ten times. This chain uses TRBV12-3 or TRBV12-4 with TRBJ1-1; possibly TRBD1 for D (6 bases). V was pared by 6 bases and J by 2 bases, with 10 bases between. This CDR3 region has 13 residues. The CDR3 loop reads CASSSRGNTEAFF. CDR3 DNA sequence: TGTGCCAGCAGCTCCAGGGGAAACACTGAAGCTTTCTTT.

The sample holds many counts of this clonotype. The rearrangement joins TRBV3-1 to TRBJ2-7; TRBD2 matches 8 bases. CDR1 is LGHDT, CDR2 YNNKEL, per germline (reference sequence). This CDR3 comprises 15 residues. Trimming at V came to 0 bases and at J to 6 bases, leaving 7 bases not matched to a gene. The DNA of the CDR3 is TGTGCCAGCAGCCAAGACCCGCCGGGGGGGAGCGAGCAGTACTTC. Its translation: CASSQDPPGGSEQYF.

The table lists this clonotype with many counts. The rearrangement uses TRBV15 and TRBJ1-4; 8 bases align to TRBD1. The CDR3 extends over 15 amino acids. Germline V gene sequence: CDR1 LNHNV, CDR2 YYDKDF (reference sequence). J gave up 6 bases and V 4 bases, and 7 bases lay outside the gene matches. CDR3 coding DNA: TGTGCCACCAGCACGGGACAGGCGAGGGATGAAAAACTGTTTTTT. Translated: CATSTGQARDEKLFF.

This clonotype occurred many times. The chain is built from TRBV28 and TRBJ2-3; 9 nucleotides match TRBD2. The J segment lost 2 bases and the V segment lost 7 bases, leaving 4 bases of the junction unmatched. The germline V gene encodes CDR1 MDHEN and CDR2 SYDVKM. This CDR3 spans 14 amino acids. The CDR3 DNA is TGTGCCAGCAAGCTAGCGGGGACCACAGATACGCAGTATTTT. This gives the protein CASKLAGTTDTQYF.

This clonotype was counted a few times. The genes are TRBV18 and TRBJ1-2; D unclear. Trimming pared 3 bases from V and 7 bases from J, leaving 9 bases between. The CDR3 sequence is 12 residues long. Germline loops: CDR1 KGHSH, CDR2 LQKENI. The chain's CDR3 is CASSPPGVGYTF. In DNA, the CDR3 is TGTGCCAGCTCACCGCCCGGGGTTGGCTACACCTTC.